The sequence of this T cell receptor beta chain was determined in a study of blood T cell repertoires in COVID-19. Study-wide context: Collection of acute and convalescent COVID-19 samples took place in the United States, Italy and Spain. Sources were T cells, B-cell-depleted T cells, or PBMCs; the material itself was cDNA or gDNA.

The germline V gene encodes CDR1 LNHDA and CDR2 SQIVND (reference sequence). The V end lost 6 bases, the J end lost 1 base, and 18 bases lay between the germline ends. This CDR3 contains 16 residues. Original analysis: From reference gene primer amplification, estimates of nucleated cell counts were derived. Clones were sequenced by immunoSEQ multiplex PCR, and TCRdb holds only the in-frame ones, with some missing. D and trimming were read from the DNA, whereas the V and J calls and clone size are those reported in that table. This table has roughly 95,000 clones, roughly four fifths appearing once. This clone was recorded only once.

The sequence came from a man aged 50 to 59 with active or convalescent COVID-19. Sequenced input: peripheral blood. The rearrangement joins TRBV19 to TRBJ1-1; the D gene is possibly TRBD1 (6 bases). The CDR3 DNA reads TGTGCCAGTAGACCACCCCGACAGGCCGGGAACACTGAAGCTTTCTTT. It encodes CASRPPRQAGNTEAFF.